One and the same sample provided the 28 T cell receptor beta chains below, sequenced in a study of blood T cell repertoires in COVID-19. TCRdb keeps only in-frame clones here, not all; method: immunoSEQ multiplex PCR. The sample lists under 300,000 clones, roughly nine tenths occurring once. Input material: peripheral blood. The receptors stem from a woman under 40 with COVID-19, enrolled during active disease.

This chain uses TRBV19 with TRBJ1-3; D is uncertain. There are 16 residues in the CDR3. CDR1 is LNHDA and CDR2 is SQIVND in the germline V gene (reference sequence). Trimming shortened V by 7 bases and J by 0 bases, and 16 bases separated the two germline ends. CDR3 in amino acids: CASIWPVTPSGNTIYF. The CDR3 DNA is TGTGCCAGTATATGGCCGGTGACTCCCTCTGGAAACACCATATATTTT.

The chain employs TRBV7-9 and TRBJ2-2; D perhaps matches TRBD1 (5 bases). CDR3 size: 15 residues. Germline values: CDR1 SEHNR, CDR2 FQNEAQ (reference sequence). Deletions cut 5 bases from V and 1 base from J, with 11 bases between. CDR3 in amino acids: CASSPGQKNTGELFF. The DNA of the CDR3 is TGTGCCAGCAGCCCCGGACAAAAGAACACCGGGGAGCTGTTTTTT.

The rearrangement links TRBV5-1 to TRBJ2-7; 11 positions agree with TRBD1. Trimming took 4 bases from V and 7 from J; bases not matched to a gene: 10. The CDR3 loop spans 15 amino acids. In germline, CDR1 is SGHRS, CDR2 YFSETQ. In DNA form, the CDR3 reads TGCGCCAGCAGCCTGCGGGACAGGGGGATCCAGGAGCAGTACTTC. This gives the protein CASSLRDRGIQEQYF.

V usage is TRBV24-1 and J usage is TRBJ2-1, with 10 bases identical to TRBD1. V trimming: 4 bases; J trimming: 3 bases; junction bases outside the gene matches: 5. CDR3 size: 16 residues. Germline-derived CDR1 and CDR2 are KGHDR and SFDVKD. The CDR3 region is CATSDPGQGFYNEQFF. The CDR3, as DNA: TGTGCCACCAGTGACCCGGGACAGGGGTTCTACAATGAGCAGTTCTTC.

CDR3 coding DNA: TGTGCCAGCAGCTTACTCGGCTCCTACGAGCAGTACTTC. Its translation is CASSLLGSYEQYF. The chain is built from TRBV13 and TRBJ2-7; D is unclear. The ends were cut back, 2 bases at V and 0 bases at J, with 5 bases in the middle. Per germline, CDR1 PRHDT and CDR2 FYEKMQ (reference sequence). The CDR3 totals 13 residues.

The CDR3 protein is CASSFPWGREETQYF. In DNA form, the CDR3 reads TGTGCCAGCAGCTTCCCTTGGGGGCGCGAAGAGACCCAGTACTTC. The rearrangement joins TRBV11-2 to TRBJ2-5, with TRBD1 as a possible D gene (6 bases). The germline V gene encodes CDR1 SGHAT and CDR2 FQNNGV. The CDR3 consists of 15 residues. The V end was cut by 3 bases, the J end by 3 bases, with 14 bases between.

This clone was detected once. The chain couples TRBV19 to TRBJ2-1; TRBD2 is a possible D gene (6 bases). The CDR3 loop spans 13 amino acids. Per germline, CDR1 LNHDA and CDR2 SQIVND (reference sequence). V lost 7 bases, J lost 3 bases, and 10 bases lay in between. CDR3 in DNA: TGTGCCAGTACCGTCGGGGGCTACAATGAGCAGTTCTTC. Its protein is CASTVGGYNEQFF.

The chain recombines TRBV29-1 with TRBJ1-1; TRBD1 is a possible D gene (5 bases). V lost 4 bases and J lost 4, with 7 bases in between. The CDR3 is 11 amino acids. CDR1 is SQVTM and CDR2 is ANQGSEA in the germline V gene. This CDR3 reads CSVVGVTEAFF. The CDR3 coding sequence is TGCAGCGTTGTAGGGGTCACTGAAGCTTTCTTT.

The chain couples TRBV15 to TRBJ2-2, with 8 bases fitting TRBD1. The CDR3 length is 15 residues. Germline V gene lookup returns CDR1 LNHNV and CDR2 YYDKDF (reference sequence). Trimming at V came to 3 bases and at J to 4 bases, leaving 4 bases not matched to a gene. The CDR3 nucleotides are TGTGCCACCAGCAGGGGCACAGGGGGCACCGGGGAGCTGTTTTTT. Translated, it gives CATSRGTGGTGELFF.

This chain joins TRBV30 and TRBJ2-5; D ambiguous. The V gene's germline CDR1 is GTSNPN and CDR2 SVGIG (reference sequence). Trimming shortened V by 1 base and J by 3 bases, and 12 bases separated the two germline ends. The CDR3 consists of 14 residues. CDR3 sequence reads: CAWSESGLEETQYF. CDR3 bases: TGTGCCTGGAGTGAAAGTGGTCTAGAAGAGACCCAGTACTTC. The variable domain in full, completed from reference TRBV30 and TRBJ2-5, reads SQTIHQWPATLVQPVGSPLSLECTVEGTSNPNLYWYRQAAGRGLQLLFYSVGIGQISSEVPQNLSASRPQDRQFILSSKKLLLSDSGFYLCAWSESGLEETQYFGPGTRLLVL.

The J gene is TRBJ2-2, the V gene TRBV4-1; possibly TRBD1 for D (6 bases). The germline CDR1 and CDR2 sequences are MGHRA and YSYEKL. This CDR3 spans 15 amino acids. Trimming took off 1 base at V and 3 bases at J, with 9 bases between the two ends. CDR3 DNA sequence: TGCGCCAGCAGCCAAGCGGCAGGGGACACCGGGGAGCTGTTTTTT. This gives the protein CASSQAAGDTGELFF.

This sequence joins TRBV5-8 and TRBJ2-4; possibly TRBD2 for D (5 bases). Germline V gene sequence: CDR1 SGHTS, CDR2 YDEGEE. The V end lost 5 bases, the J end lost 0 bases, and 12 bases lay between the germline ends. The CDR3 consists of 15 residues. The CDR3 here is CASSPPGIAKNIQYF. The DNA of the CDR3 is TGTGCCAGCAGTCCGCCGGGGATAGCCAAAAACATTCAGTACTTC.

The table lists this clone with a few counts. CDR3 nucleotides: TGTGCCAGCAGCTTTGGGACAGTCAATTCACCCCTCCACTTT. Translated, it gives CASSFGTVNSPLHF. V and J are TRBV5-6 and TRBJ1-6; 7 positions match TRBD1. Trimming cost V 2 bases and J 7 bases; bases outside gene matches: 3. CDR1 and CDR2 (germline): SGHDT, YYEEEE. The CDR3 totals 14 residues.

This chain joins TRBV24-1 and TRBJ1-2; TRBD1 matches at 10 bases. J gave up 3 bases and V 0 bases, and 6 bases lay outside the gene matches. This CDR3 region has 17 residues. Germline values: CDR1 KGHDR, CDR2 SFDVKD. The CDR3 loop is CATSDLDLGQGYYGYTF. In DNA, the CDR3 is TGTGCCACCAGTGATTTGGACCTGGGACAGGGGTACTATGGCTACACCTTC.

V is TRBV25-1 and J is TRBJ1-2; 9 nucleotides agree with TRBD1. J lost 8 bases, V lost 2 bases, and 9 bases had no gene match. Looked up from germline, CDR1 is MGHDK and CDR2 is SYGVNS. CDR3 length: 15 amino acids. For the CDR3, the DNA is TGTGCCAGCAGTGAAGGCGGACAGGGGCTTGAGGGCTACACCTTC. Translating it yields CASSEGGQGLEGYTF.

This chain uses TRBV6-1 with TRBJ1-5, with 12 bases matching TRBD1. With V trimmed by 4 bases and J by 4 bases, 11 bases remained unmatched. Germline CDR1 and CDR2: MNHNS and SASEGT. This CDR3 comprises 18 residues. CDR3 nucleotide sequence: TGTGCCAGCAGTGCCGTCCCGGGACAGGGGGCGGGAAATCAGCCCCAGCATTTT. Protein: CASSAVPGQGAGNQPQHF.

The chain couples TRBV6-6 to TRBJ2-4; TRBD1 is a possible D gene (5 bases). There are 14 residues in the CDR3. Germline values: CDR1 MNHNY, CDR2 SVGAGI (reference sequence). The V end was cut by 7 bases, the J end by 0 bases, with 10 bases between. The CDR3, as DNA: TGTGCCAGCACCAGGGCAATAGCCAAAAACATTCAGTACTTC. The encoded protein is CASTRAIAKNIQYF.

The chain is built from TRBV11-2 and TRBJ2-5, with D hard to call. This CDR3 is built from 13 residues. V lost 5 bases and J 2 bases, leaving 9 bases between the germline ends. Germline V lookup: CDR1 SGHAT, CDR2 FQNNGV. The CDR3 region is CASSHLIQETQYF. CDR3 nucleotide sequence: TGTGCCAGCAGCCACTTAATACAAGAGACCCAGTACTTC.

The genes are TRBV11-2 and TRBJ2-3; 10 nucleotides line up with TRBD2. The ends lost 1 base at V and 6 bases at J; junction bases unmatched: 13. Germline values: CDR1 SGHAT, CDR2 FQNNGV. CDR3 length: 18 amino acids. The CDR3 DNA reads TGTGCCAGCAGCTTAGGGGGTGCGGCTAGCGGGGGTCAGGATACGCAGTATTTT. Translation: CASSLGGAASGGQDTQYF.

The chain couples TRBV11-2 to TRBJ1-2; 12 bases fit TRBD1. The CDR3 consists of 17 residues. CDR1 and CDR2 from the germline V gene are SGHAT and FQNNGV. V shed 6 bases, J shed 6 bases, and the junction held 14 bases outside the gene matches. The CDR3, as DNA: TGTGCCAGCAGGACTTTCCGGGACAGGGGGCTCTCGGATGGCTACACCTTC. This encodes CASRTFRDRGLSDGYTF.

The rearrangement joins TRBV5-4 to TRBJ1-2, with TRBD1 identical over 7 bases. Germline trimming cut 1 base from V and 4 bases from J; bases unmatched to any gene: 10. Germline CDR1 reads SGHNT; CDR2 reads YYREEE (reference sequence). The CDR3 length is 16 residues. Here the CDR3 reads CASSLPSYRGSYGYTF. The CDR3 DNA is TGTGCCAGCAGCTTGCCATCTTACAGGGGCTCCTATGGCTACACCTTC.

CDR3 nucleotide sequence: TGTGCCACCAGCGTGGGGACAGCTAACACCGGGGAGCTGTTTTTT. It is translated as CATSVGTANTGELFF. The chain combines TRBV15 with TRBJ2-2; 7 bases are shared with TRBD1. This CDR3 spans 15 amino acids. Germline lookup yields CDR1 LNHNV and CDR2 YYDKDF (reference sequence). Trimming removed 5 bases from V and 2 bases from J; junction bases left unmatched: 5.

A single count supports this clone. This sequence joins TRBV7-2 and TRBJ1-2; 9 bases align to TRBD1. V shed 5 bases, J shed 2 bases, and the junction held 6 bases outside the gene matches. The germline gives CDR1 SGHTA, CDR2 FQGNSA. The CDR3 runs to 15 residues. CDR3: CASSPPGTGNYGYTF. CDR3 coding DNA: TGTGCCAGCAGCCCCCCCGGGACAGGGAACTATGGCTACACCTTC.

The genes are TRBV10-3 and TRBJ2-2, with 11 bases matching TRBD2. Trimming removed 8 bases from V and 0 bases from J; junction bases left unmatched: 11. From germline, CDR1 is ENHRY and CDR2 SYGVKD. This CDR3 has 18 amino acids. This chain's CDR3 is CAIRGFASGGPNTGELFF. CDR3 DNA: TGTGCCATCCGCGGGTTTGCTAGCGGGGGGCCGAACACCGGGGAGCTGTTTTTT.

The chain joins TRBV5-4 to TRBJ2-7; TRBD2 aligns across 13 bases. Germline assignment: CDR1 SGHNT and CDR2 YYREEE (reference sequence). The CDR3 sequence is 16 residues long. The ends lost 4 bases at V and 3 bases at J; junction bases unmatched: 7. The CDR3 here is CASSQGTSGVIYEQYF. The CDR3 DNA reads TGTGCCAGCAGCCAGGGGACTAGCGGGGTTATCTACGAGCAGTACTTC.

The J gene is TRBJ2-4, the V gene TRBV6-5; D gene ambiguous. The CDR3 totals 11 residues. Germline V gene sequence: CDR1 MNHEY, CDR2 SVGAGI. Trimming removed 5 bases at V and 16 bases at J, with 15 bases between. CDR3 loop: CASSTRSEAYF. Here the CDR3 DNA reads TGTGCCAGCAGTACCCGTTCCGAGGCTTACTTC.

V and J are TRBV7-9 and TRBJ2-7; 8 bases are a match to TRBD1. Germline loops: CDR1 SEHNR, CDR2 FQNEAQ (reference sequence). The CDR3 is 16 residues long. Trimming cost V 0 bases and J 6 bases; bases outside gene matches: 10. The CDR3 loop is CASSLAGTGRIREQYF. CDR3 sequence (DNA): TGTGCCAGCAGCTTAGCGGGGACAGGCCGGATCCGCGAGCAGTACTTC.

This clone came up a few times. The CDR3 DNA follows: TGTGCCAGCAGTTACGGGAAGGGGCAAGGGGAGCTGTTTTTT. It yields the protein CASSYGKGQGELFF. V gene TRBV6-5 combines with J gene TRBJ2-2; perhaps TRBD1 as D (5 bases). Germline V gives CDR1 MNHEY, CDR2 SVGAGI. The length of the CDR3 is 14 residues. Trimming left V 2 bases short and J 8 bases short, with 12 bases between.